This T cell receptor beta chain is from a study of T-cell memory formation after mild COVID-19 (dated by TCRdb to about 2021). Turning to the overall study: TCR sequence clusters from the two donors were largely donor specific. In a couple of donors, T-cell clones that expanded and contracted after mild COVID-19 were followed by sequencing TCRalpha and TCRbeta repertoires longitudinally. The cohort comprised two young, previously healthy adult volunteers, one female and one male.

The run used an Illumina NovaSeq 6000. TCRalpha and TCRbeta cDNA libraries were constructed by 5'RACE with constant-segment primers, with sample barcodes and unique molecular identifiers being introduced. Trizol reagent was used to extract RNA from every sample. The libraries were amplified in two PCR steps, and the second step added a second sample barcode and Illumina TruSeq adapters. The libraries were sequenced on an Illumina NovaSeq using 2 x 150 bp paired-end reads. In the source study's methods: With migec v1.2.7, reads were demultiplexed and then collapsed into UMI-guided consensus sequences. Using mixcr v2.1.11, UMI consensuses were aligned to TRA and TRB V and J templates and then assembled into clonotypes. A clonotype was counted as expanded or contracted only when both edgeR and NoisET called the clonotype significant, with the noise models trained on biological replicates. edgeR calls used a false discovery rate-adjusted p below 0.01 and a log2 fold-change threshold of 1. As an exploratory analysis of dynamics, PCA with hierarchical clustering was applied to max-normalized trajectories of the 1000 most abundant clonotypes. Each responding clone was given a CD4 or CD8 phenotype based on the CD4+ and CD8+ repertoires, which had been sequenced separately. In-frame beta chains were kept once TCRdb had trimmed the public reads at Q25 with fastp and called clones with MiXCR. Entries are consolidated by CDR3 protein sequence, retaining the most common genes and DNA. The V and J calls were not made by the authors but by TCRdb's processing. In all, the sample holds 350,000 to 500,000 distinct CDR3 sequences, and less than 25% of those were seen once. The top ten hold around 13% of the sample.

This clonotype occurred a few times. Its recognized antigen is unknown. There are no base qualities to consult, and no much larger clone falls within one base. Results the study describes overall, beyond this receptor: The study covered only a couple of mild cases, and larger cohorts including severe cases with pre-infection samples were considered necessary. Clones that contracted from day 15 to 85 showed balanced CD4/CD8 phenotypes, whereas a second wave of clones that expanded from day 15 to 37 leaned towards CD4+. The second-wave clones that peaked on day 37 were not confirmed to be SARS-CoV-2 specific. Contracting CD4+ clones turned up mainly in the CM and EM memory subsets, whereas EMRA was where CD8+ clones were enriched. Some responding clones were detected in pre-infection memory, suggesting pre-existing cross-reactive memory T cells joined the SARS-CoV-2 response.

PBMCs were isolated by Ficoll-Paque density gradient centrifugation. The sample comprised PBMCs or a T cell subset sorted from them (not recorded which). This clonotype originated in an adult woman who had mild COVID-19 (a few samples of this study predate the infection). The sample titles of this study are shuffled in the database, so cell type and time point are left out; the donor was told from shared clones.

The CDR3 reads CSAREKAAGSIYEQFF. The DNA sequence follows: TGCAGTGCTAGAGAAAAAGCAGCGGGGTCTATATATGAGCAGTTCTTC. The V and J segments used are TRBV20-1 and TRBJ2-1, and 7 junctional nucleotides match TRBD2. The germline V gene (reference sequence) specifies DFQATT as CDR1 and SNEGSKA as CDR2. The CDR3 spans 16 residues, from the cysteine through the phenylalanine. Of all the DNA, just the CDR3 is kept, 48 bases in frame from base 1. Trimming removed 0 bases from V and 8 bases from J; the gene matches leave 13 bases unexplained.